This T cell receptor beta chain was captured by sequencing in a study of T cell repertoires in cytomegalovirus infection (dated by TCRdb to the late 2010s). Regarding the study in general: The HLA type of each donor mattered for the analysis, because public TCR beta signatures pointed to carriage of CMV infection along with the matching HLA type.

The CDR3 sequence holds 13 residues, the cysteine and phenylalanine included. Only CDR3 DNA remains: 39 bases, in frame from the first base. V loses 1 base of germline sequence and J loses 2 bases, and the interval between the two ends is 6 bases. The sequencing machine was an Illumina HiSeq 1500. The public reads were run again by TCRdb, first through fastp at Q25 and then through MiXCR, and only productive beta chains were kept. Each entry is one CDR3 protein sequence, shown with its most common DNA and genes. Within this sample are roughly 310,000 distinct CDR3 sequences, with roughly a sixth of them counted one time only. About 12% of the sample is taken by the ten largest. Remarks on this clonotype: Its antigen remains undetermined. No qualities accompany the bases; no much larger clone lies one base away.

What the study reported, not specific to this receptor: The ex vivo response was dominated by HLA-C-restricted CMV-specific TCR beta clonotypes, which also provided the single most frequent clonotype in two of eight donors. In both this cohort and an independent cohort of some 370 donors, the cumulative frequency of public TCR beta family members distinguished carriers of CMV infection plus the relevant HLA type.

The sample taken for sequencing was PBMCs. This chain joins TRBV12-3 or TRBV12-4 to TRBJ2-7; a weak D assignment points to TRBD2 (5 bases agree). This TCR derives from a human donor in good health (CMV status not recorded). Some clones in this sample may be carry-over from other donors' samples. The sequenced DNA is TGTGCCAGCAGTTTAGGGGAGACCTACGAGCAGTACTTC. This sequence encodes CASSLGETYEQYF.